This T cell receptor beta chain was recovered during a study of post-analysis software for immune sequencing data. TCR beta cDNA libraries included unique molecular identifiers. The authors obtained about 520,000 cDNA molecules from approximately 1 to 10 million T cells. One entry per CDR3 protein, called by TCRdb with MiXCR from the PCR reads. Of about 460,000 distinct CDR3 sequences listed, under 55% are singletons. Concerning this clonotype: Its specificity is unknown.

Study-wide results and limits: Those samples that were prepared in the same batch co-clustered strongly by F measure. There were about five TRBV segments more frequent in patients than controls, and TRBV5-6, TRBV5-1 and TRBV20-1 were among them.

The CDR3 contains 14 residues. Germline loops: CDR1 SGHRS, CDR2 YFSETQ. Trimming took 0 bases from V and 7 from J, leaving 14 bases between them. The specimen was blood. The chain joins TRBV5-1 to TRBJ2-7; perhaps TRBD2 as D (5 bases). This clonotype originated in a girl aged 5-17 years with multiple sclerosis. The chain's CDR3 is CASSLGVVAGEQYF. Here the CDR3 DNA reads TGCGCCAGCAGCTTGGGGGTAGTGGCGGGTGAGCAGTACTTC.